The 31 T cell receptor beta chains reported below all come from one sample, sequenced in a study of molecular identifiers for immune sequencing clone quantification. TCRdb re-analysed the PCR reads in MiXCR, keeping a single row per CDR3 protein. The table records approximately 550,000 distinct CDR3 sequences, about 21% of them present only once. Specimen: naive CD8+ T cells from blood, with Jurkat cell RNA spiked in. Subset described: FACS-sorted CD8+CD4-CCR7+CD45RA+ naive T cells. The receptor source for this set is a human donor in good health. Some libraries in this study had Jurkat cell RNA spiked in.

The genes are TRBV12-3 or TRBV12-4 and TRBJ2-1; unclear D gene. V lost 3 bases and J 7 bases, leaving 10 bases between the germline ends. The CDR3 extends over 13 amino acids. The CDR3 DNA reads TGTGCCAGCAGTTTCTCGTTGGGGAATGAGCAGTTCTTC. It encodes CASSFSLGNEQFF.

This clonotype was seen ten or more times. The chain has TRBV4-1 and TRBJ1-3; D unclear. Germline values: CDR1 MGHRA, CDR2 YSYEKL. The CDR3 totals 15 residues. V was shortened by 8 bases and J by 0 bases, with 14 bases between the two germline ends. The CDR3 region has the DNA TGCGCCAGCCGCGTAGACGTTTACTCTGGAAACACCATATATTTT. It encodes CASRVDVYSGNTIYF.

CDR3 protein: CASSLDSWGSTEAFF. As DNA, the CDR3 is TGTGCCAGCAGCTTAGATTCGTGGGGGAGCACTGAAGCTTTCTTT. The chain joins TRBV11-2 to TRBJ1-1; maybe TRBD1 (5 bases). Trimming stripped 0 bases from V and 4 bases from J, with 12 bases between. The CDR3 runs to 15 residues. Germline V CDR1 and CDR2: SGHAT, FQNNGV.

In regard to this clonotype: Given a much more abundant clone one base away, this may be a read error. This rearrangement joins TRBV7-9 to TRBJ2-6; D is unclear. The V end lost 2 bases, the J end lost 2 bases, and 10 bases lay between the germline ends. This CDR3 region has 16 residues. From germline, CDR1 is SEHNR and CDR2 FQNEAQ (reference sequence). CDR3 coding DNA: TGTGCCAGCAGCTTACGGCCGGGCCCTGGGGCCAACGTCCTGACTTTC. Translating gives CASSLRPGPGANVLTF. The complete variable domain, with remaining parts taken from reference TRBV7-9 and TRBJ2-6, reads DTGVSQNPRHKITKRGQNVTFRCDPISEHNRLYWYRQTLGQGPEFLTYFQNEAQLEKSRLLSDRFSAERPKGSFSTLEIQRTEQGDSAMYLCASSLRPGPGANVLTFGAGSRLTVL.

This clonotype was recorded at least ten times. V is TRBV2 and J is TRBJ1-2; TRBD1 might be the D (5 bases). The CDR3 has 14 residues. V lost 5 bases and J lost 4, with 14 bases in between. Germline CDR1 reads SNHLY; CDR2 reads FYNNEI. The CDR3 sequence: CASSPGSGRYGYTF. CDR3 in DNA: TGTGCCAGCAGTCCAGGGTCGGGGCGCTATGGCTACACCTTC.

In its sample, this clonotype was seen a few times. This CDR3 is CSARGPSGVDEQFF. The CDR3 coding sequence is TGCAGTGCAAGGGGCCCTAGCGGGGTTGATGAGCAGTTCTTC. The J gene is TRBJ2-1, the V gene TRBV20-1, with 9 bases that match TRBD2. This CDR3 is built from 14 residues. From germline, CDR1 is DFQATT and CDR2 SNEGSKA (reference sequence). V trimming: 6 bases; J trimming: 8 bases; junction bases outside the gene matches: 11.

The gene calls are TRBV3-1 and TRBJ2-3, with TRBD2 matching over 11 bases. Germline V gene sequence: CDR1 LGHDT, CDR2 YNNKEL (reference sequence). V was pared by 4 bases and J by 3 bases, with 3 bases of the junction left unmatched. This CDR3 has 15 residues. Here the CDR3 reads CASSPGLAATDTQYF. As DNA, the CDR3 is TGTGCCAGCAGCCCGGGACTAGCGGCTACAGATACGCAGTATTTT.

The sample holds many counts of this clonotype. The J gene is TRBJ2-5, the V gene TRBV6-1; D possibly matches TRBD1 or TRBD2 (6 bases each). CDR3 length: 16 residues. V dropped 1 base and J dropped 5 bases, with 17 bases sitting between them. Germline V CDR1 and CDR2: MNHNS, SASEGT. CDR3 DNA sequence: TGTGCCAGCAGTGAAGAGTGGGGGGCGCTGGTGGAGACCCAGTACTTC. Translation: CASSEEWGALVETQYF.

The chain links TRBV11-2 to TRBJ2-2, with 7 bases aligning to TRBD1. V lost 8 bases and J lost 0; bases outside the gene matches: 3. Germline CDR1 reads SGHAT; CDR2 reads FQNNGV. The CDR3 spans 14 residues. The CDR3 DNA reads as TGTGCCAGCTCCGGACAGGCGAACACCGGGGAGCTGTTTTTT. Its translation: CASSGQANTGELFF. Full variable domain (remainder filled in from reference TRBV11-2 and TRBJ2-2): EAGVAQSPRYKIIEKRQSVAFWCNPISGHATLYWYQQILGQGPKLLIQFQNNGVVDDSQLPKDRFSAERLKGVDSTLKIQPAKLEDSAVYLCASSGQANTGELFFGEGSRLTVL.

This clonotype was picked up many times. This CDR3 reads CSAQNEPWTVQETQYF. In DNA, the CDR3 is TGCAGTGCTCAGAACGAACCCTGGACGGTCCAAGAGACCCAGTACTTC. The chain recombines TRBV20-1 with TRBJ2-5; no reliable D call. CDR3 size: 16 residues. V was clipped by 5 bases and J by 1 base, with 20 bases between them. Germline V lookup: CDR1 DFQATT, CDR2 SNEGSKA (reference sequence).

This chain uses TRBV6-2 or TRBV6-3 with TRBJ2-1; D not certain. V was clipped by 0 bases and J by 4 bases, with 22 bases between them. Germline values: CDR1 MNHEY, CDR2 SVGEGT. The CDR3 has 19 residues. CDR3 in amino acids: CASSYSIPSRPVGYNEQFF. Here the CDR3 DNA reads TGTGCCAGCAGTTACTCCATACCTTCCAGACCAGTAGGATACAATGAGCAGTTCTTC.

This sequence joins TRBV3-1 and TRBJ2-5; TRBD2 aligns across 9 bases. Germline values: CDR1 LGHDT, CDR2 YNNKEL (reference sequence). The CDR3 has 16 residues. V was pared by 0 bases and J by 4 bases, with 6 bases of the junction left unmatched. CDR3 nucleotide sequence: TGTGCCAGCAGCCAAGACGGCGGGGGGGCCGGAGAGACCCAGTACTTC. Translating gives CASSQDGGGAGETQYF.

This clonotype was seen a handful of times. The genes are TRBV19 and TRBJ2-2; TRBD2 matches 13 bases. CDR1 LNHDA and CDR2 SQIVND come from the germline V gene (reference sequence). Trimming at V came to 8 bases and at J to 7 bases, leaving 10 bases not matched to a gene. The CDR3 extends over 16 amino acids. CDR3 protein: CASFGLAGARGGELFF. The CDR3 region has the DNA TGTGCCAGTTTCGGACTAGCGGGGGCGCGGGGCGGGGAGCTGTTTTTT.

This clonotype was observed a handful of times. The J gene is TRBJ1-2, the V gene TRBV4-3, with D uncertain. Trimming stripped 4 bases from V and 2 bases from J, with 17 bases between. The length of the CDR3 is 16 residues. Germline V gene sequence: CDR1 LGHNA, CDR2 YSLEER. The CDR3 is CASSLDRDAGNYGYTF. The CDR3 DNA sequence: TGCGCCAGCAGCCTAGATAGAGACGCAGGAAACTATGGCTACACCTTC.

This clonotype was detected many times. The V call is TRBV7-9, the J call TRBJ2-3; 13 bases are shared with TRBD2. CDR1 is SEHNR, CDR2 FQNEAQ, per germline (reference sequence). The CDR3 is 16 residues long. J was trimmed by 5 bases and V by 3 bases; bases with no gene match: 5. The CDR3 loop reads CASSFSTSGGRDTQYF. CDR3 nucleotides: TGTGCCAGCAGCTTCTCGACTAGCGGGGGGAGAGATACGCAGTATTTT. Combining the CDR3 with reference TRBV7-9 and TRBJ2-3 gives the whole variable domain DTGVSQNPRHKITKRGQNVTFRCDPISEHNRLYWYRQTLGQGPEFLTYFQNEAQLEKSRLLSDRFSAERPKGSFSTLEIQRTEQGDSAMYLCASSFSTSGGRDTQYFGPGTRLTVL.

J is TRBJ2-1 and V is TRBV14, with TRBD2 matching over 8 bases. The junction had 6 bases not matched to a gene; V was cut back by 4 bases and J by 7 bases. CDR1 and CDR2 (germline): SGHDN, FVKESK. This CDR3 region has 14 residues. Written as DNA, the CDR3 is TGTGCCAGCAGCCTGTCGCGGGGGGTGAATGAGCAGTTCTTC. Protein product: CASSLSRGVNEQFF. Full variable domain (outside the CDR3, taken from reference TRBV14 and TRBJ2-1): EAGVTQFPSHSVIEKGQTVTLRCDPISGHDNLYWYRRVMGKEIKFLLHFVKESKQDESGMPNNRFLAERTGGTYSTLKVQPAELEDSGVYFCASSLSRGVNEQFFGPGTRLTVL.

In this sample, this clonotype turned up a few times. The J gene is TRBJ2-3, the V gene TRBV7-9, with D possibly being TRBD2 (6 bases). CDR3 length: 16 amino acids. V gave up 6 bases and J gave up 0 bases, with 16 bases separating them. Germline V CDR1 and CDR2: SEHNR, FQNEAQ (reference sequence). The CDR3 loop is CASRPYGGTSTDTQYF. In nucleotides, the CDR3 is TGTGCCAGCAGGCCATATGGCGGGACTAGCACAGATACGCAGTATTTT.

This clonotype occurred many times. The chain employs TRBV4-3 and TRBJ2-3; TRBD2 matches at 8 bases. This CDR3 is built from 17 residues. CDR1 and CDR2 from the germline V gene are LGHNA and YSLEER. After removal of 0 bases from V and 2 bases from J, the junction contained 7 bases not matched to a gene. The CDR3 loop is CASSQDSSGSFTDTQYF. DNA of the CDR3: TGCGCCAGCAGCCAAGATTCTAGCGGGTCTTTCACAGATACGCAGTATTTT.

This clonotype was picked up a small number of times. The J gene is TRBJ1-1, the V gene TRBV27; a possible D gene is TRBD1 (5 bases). Trimming removed 2 bases from V and 5 bases from J, with 15 bases in between. The CDR3 runs 15 residues. CDR1 and CDR2 from the germline V gene are MNHEY and SMNVEV (reference sequence). The CDR3 DNA reads TGTGCCAGCAGTTTAGGAGTTCCAGGGAGGACTGAAGCTTTCTTT. This sequence encodes CASSLGVPGRTEAFF.

In this sample, this clonotype turned up many times. The chain carries TRBV19 and TRBJ1-1; no clear D. Trimming took 4 bases from V and 5 from J, leaving 11 bases between them. Germline V gene lookup returns CDR1 LNHDA and CDR2 SQIVND (reference sequence). This CDR3 comprises 13 residues. The CDR3 protein is CASSSYSGTEAFF. The CDR3 DNA follows: TGTGCCAGTAGTAGTTACAGTGGGACTGAAGCTTTCTTT.

This clonotype was seen repeatedly, ten times or more. The V gene is TRBV4-3, the J gene TRBJ2-3; the D is unclear. Germline CDR1 and CDR2: LGHNA and YSLEER. This CDR3 contains 13 residues. The germline V and J ends were trimmed by 2 bases and 5 bases, with 8 bases remaining between them. Here the CDR3 DNA reads TGCGCCAGCAGCCAAATTCGTGGAGATACGCAGTATTTT. This encodes CASSQIRGDTQYF.

In this sample, this clonotype turned up many times. This chain uses TRBV9 with TRBJ1-1, with TRBD1 identical over 7 bases. J lost 3 bases, V lost 4 bases, and 15 bases had no gene match. Per germline, CDR1 SGDLS and CDR2 YYNGEE. CDR3 length: 17 amino acids. The CDR3 DNA sequence: TGTGCCAGCAGCCCCAGACTCTCCTTACAGGGGCACACTGAAGCTTTCTTT. This sequence encodes CASSPRLSLQGHTEAFF.

This clonotype occurred many times. The V and J genes are TRBV6-2 or TRBV6-3 and TRBJ1-5, with D uncertain. The germline CDR1 and CDR2 sequences are MNHEY and SVGEGT. V lost 7 bases and J 5 bases, leaving 15 bases between the germline ends. The CDR3 runs 14 residues. The chain's CDR3 is CASKSWADHQPQHF. In DNA form, the CDR3 reads TGTGCCAGCAAAAGTTGGGCAGACCATCAGCCCCAGCATTTT.

The table lists this clonotype with many counts. The chain recombines TRBV29-1 with TRBJ2-3; 10 bases are shared with TRBD2. Trimming removed 7 bases from V and 0 bases from J; junction bases left unmatched: 4. Germline V gives CDR1 SQVTM, CDR2 ANQGSEA. The length of the CDR3 is 14 residues. CDR3 loop: CSGTSGKSTDTQYF. CDR3 DNA sequence: TGCAGCGGTACTAGCGGGAAAAGCACAGATACGCAGTATTTT.

This clonotype has ten or more counts. This chain links TRBV3-1 with TRBJ1-5; 8 nucleotides line up with TRBD1. This CDR3 is 16 amino acids long. Germline CDR1 is LGHDT and CDR2 is YNNKEL (reference sequence). J lost 6 bases, V lost 0 bases, and 7 bases had no gene match. CDR3 nucleotide sequence: TGTGCCAGCAGCCAAGAGGGGCAGGGGGCCGGTCAGCCCCAGCATTTT. Its translation: CASSQEGQGAGQPQHF.

Comment on this clonotype: Given a much more abundant clone one base away, this may be a read error. The rearrangement uses TRBV7-9 and TRBJ2-4; D may be TRBD1 (5 bases). Germline CDR1 reads SEHNR; CDR2 reads FQNEAQ (reference sequence). The CDR3 consists of 13 residues. CDR3 in amino acids: CASGLAPGNIQYF. The DNA of the CDR3 is TGTGCCAGCGGCTTAGCACCAGGGAACATTCAGTACTTC.

This clonotype was detected a few times. CDR3 sequence (DNA): TGCAGCGTTGATCCTCAGGATAATTACAATGAGCAGTTCTTC. Its protein product is CSVDPQDNYNEQFF. The rearrangement joins TRBV29-1 to TRBJ2-1; D is ambiguous. Germline V gene lookup returns CDR1 SQVTM and CDR2 ANQGSEA. The CDR3 length is 14 residues. V lost 3 bases to trimming and J lost 4 bases, with 13 bases between them.

On this clonotype itself: A much larger clone sits a single nucleotide away, making a read error possible. V gene TRBV20-1 combines with J gene TRBJ2-2; 9 bases fit TRBD1. From germline, CDR1 is DFQATT and CDR2 SNEGSKA (reference sequence). The CDR3 is 15 residues long. Trimming removed 6 bases from V and 2 bases from J; junction bases left unmatched: 7. The CDR3, as DNA: TGCAGTGCAGGGGGACAGGGATTTAACACCGGGGAGCTGTTTTTT. This gives the protein CSAGGQGFNTGELFF.

On this clonotype itself: Germline is not matched at one junction end, which may reflect a read error. The rearrangement uses TRBV11-2 and TRBJ1-6, with 7 bases matching TRBD1. Per the germline V gene, CDR1 is SGHAT and CDR2 is FQNNGV. This CDR3 is 15 amino acids long. The CDR3 DNA is TGTGCCAGCAGCTTAGGACAGGGCTATTATTCACCCCTCCACTTT. This codes for CASSLGQGYYSPLHF.

J is TRBJ2-2 and V is TRBV6-5; tentative D call: TRBD2 (7 bases). The germline V gene has CDR1 MNHEY and CDR2 SVGAGI. The CDR3 is made up of 17 amino acids. V was clipped by 3 bases and J by 4 bases, with 18 bases between them. The CDR3 protein is CASSYQNGGAATGELFF. The DNA for the CDR3 is TGTGCCAGCAGTTATCAGAATGGGGGGGCGGCCACCGGGGAGCTGTTTTTT.

This clonotype appeared a few times. The chain links TRBV6-6 to TRBJ2-7, with unresolved D. In germline, CDR1 is MNHNY, CDR2 SVGAGI (reference sequence). CDR3 length: 13 residues. Trimming shortened V by 6 bases and J by 3 bases, and 12 bases separated the two germline ends. The CDR3 coding sequence is TGTGCCAGCAGCCTGACAAACTACTACGAGCAGTACTTC. The encoded protein is CASSLTNYYEQYF.